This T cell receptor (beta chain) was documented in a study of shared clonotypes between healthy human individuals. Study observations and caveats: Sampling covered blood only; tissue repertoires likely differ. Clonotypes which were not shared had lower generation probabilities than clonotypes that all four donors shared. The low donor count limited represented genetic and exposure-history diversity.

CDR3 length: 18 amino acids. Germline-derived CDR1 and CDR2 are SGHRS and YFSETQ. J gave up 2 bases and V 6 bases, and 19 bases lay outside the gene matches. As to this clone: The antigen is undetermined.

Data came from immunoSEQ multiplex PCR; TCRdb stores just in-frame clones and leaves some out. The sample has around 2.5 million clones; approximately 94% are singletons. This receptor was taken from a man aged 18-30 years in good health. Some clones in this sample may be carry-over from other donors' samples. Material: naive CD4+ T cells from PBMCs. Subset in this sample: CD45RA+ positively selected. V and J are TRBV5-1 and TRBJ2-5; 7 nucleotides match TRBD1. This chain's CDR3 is CASKGGRSGRDRQETQYF. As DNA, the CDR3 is TGCGCCAGCAAAGGGGGCCGATCGGGTCGGGACCGTCAAGAGACCCAGTACTTC.